The rows below give T cell receptor beta chains drawn from one sample of a study of cytomegalovirus exposure and HLA in healthy donors. Here immunoSEQ multiplex PCR was the method, and the copy in TCRdb shows in-frame clones only, minus some. The sample lists around 130,000 clones, 81% occurring once. The sample comprised PBMCs. These receptors were collected from a woman between 40 and 55 years old in good health and CMV-seronegative. CDR3s include the opening cysteine and the closing phenylalanine or tryptophan. A D gene is named only where the DNA matches it firmly. The listing skips clone size in some rows; elsewhere it reads once, few, many or a size class.

TRBJ2-1 | TRBV30 | 11 | NA | NA | TGTGCCTGGAGTGGGGCTTATGAGCAGTTCTTC | CAWSGAYEQFF
TRBJ1-2 | TRBV27 | 13 | NA | NA | TGTGCCAGCAGTTTAAATGGGCCCAGGGGCTACACCTTC | CASSLNGPRGYTF
TRBJ2-1 | TRBV9 | 20 | NA | TRBD2 | TGTGCCAGCAGCTCCCCGATCCGACTAGCGGGAGGAGGCTCCTACAATGAGCAGTTCTTC | CASSSPIRLAGGGSYNEQFF
TRBJ1-1 | TRBV25-1 | 14 | NA | NA | TGTGCCAGCAGTGGACAGGCGAAGAGCACTGAAGCTTTCTTT | CASSGQAKSTEAFF
TRBJ2-3 | TRBV4-2 | 16 | NA | NA | TGTGCCAGCAGCCAAGAAGCAGCGGGCAGCACAGATACGCAGTATTTT | CASSQEAAGSTDTQYF
TRBJ2-7 | TRBV13 | 16 | few | NA | TGTGCCAGCAGCTCCTGGCTGGCGGGCCTCTCCTACGAGCAGTACTTC | CASSSWLAGLSYEQYF
TRBJ2-7 | TRBV11-2 | 16 | NA | TRBD2 | TGTGCCAGCAGCTTAGATCGAGCGGGAGGGAGGGACGAGCAGTACTTC | CASSLDRAGGRDEQYF
TRBJ2-1 | TRBV7-2 | 16 | NA | TRBD2 | TGTGCCAGCAGCTCCTTTAGCGGGAGTGGCTACAATGAGCAGTTCTTC | CASSSFSGSGYNEQFF
TRBJ1-1 | TRBV19 | 14 | NA | NA | TGTGCCAGTAGTATGCTCGTACGGGGTACTGAAGCTTTCTTT | CASSMLVRGTEAFF
TRBJ1-6 | TRBV7-9 | 14 | NA | NA | TGTTCCAGCAGCTATACTAGTATGGTCTCACCCCTCCACTTT | CSSSYTSMVSPLHF
TRBJ2-3 | TRBV7-9 | 17 | NA | TRBD1 | TGTGCCAGCAGCCCACGGGACAGCAGTACTAGCACAGATACGCAGTATTTT | CASSPRDSSTSTDTQYF
TRBJ1-4 | TRBV19 | 16 | NA | TRBD1 | TGTGCCAGTAGTAGGACAGGGGCCACAACTAATGAAAAACTGTTTTTT | CASSRTGATTNEKLFF
TRBJ1-4 | TRBV19 | 15 | NA | TRBD1 | TGTGCCAGTAGTATCGGCGGGACAGATAATGAAAAACTGTTTTTT | CASSIGGTDNEKLFF
TRBJ2-2 | TRBV7-9 | 14 | NA | NA | TGTGCCAGCAGGTTCGGGGTGAACACCGGGGAGCTGTTTTTT | CASRFGVNTGELFF
TRBJ1-1 | TRBV7-9 | 16 | few | NA | TGTGCCAGCAGCTTTGGGCTCCCCACAGCTAACACTGAAGCTTTCTTT | CASSFGLPTANTEAFF
TRBJ2-1 | TRBV7-9 | 15 | NA | NA | TGTGCCAGCAGCGAAGCCGGGACTTGGGGCCTTGAGCAGTTCTTC | CASSEAGTWGLEQFF
TRBJ1-3 | TRBV10-1 | 16 | NA | TRBD1 | TGCGCCAGCAGTCACGACAGGGACTTCTCTGGAAACACCATATATTTT | CASSHDRDFSGNTIYF
TRBJ2-1 | TRBV6-5 | 14 | NA | TRBD2 | TGTGCCAGCAGTTATGACGGGGGGGGCGCTGAGCAGTTCTTC | CASSYDGGGAEQFF
TRBJ1-1 | TRBV10-2 | 12 | NA | NA | TGCGCCAGTCGTGTCAGAAACACTGAAGCTTTCTTT | CASRVRNTEAFF
TRBJ2-1 | TRBV15 | 15 | NA | NA | TGTGCCACCAGCAGAGGAACTAGTCTGGGGGCTGAGCAGTTCTTC | CATSRGTSLGAEQFF
TRBJ2-5 | TRBV5-1 | 15 | NA | TRBD2 | TGCGCCAGCAGCCCTGGGGCGGGGGGCCAAGAGACCCAGTACTTC | CASSPGAGGQETQYF
TRBJ2-3 | TRBV7-3 | 13 | NA | NA | TGTGCCAGCAGCTTAAATTCGGGTGATACGCAGTATTTT | CASSLNSGDTQYF
TRBJ1-3 | TRBV7-9 | 15 | NA | TRBD1 | TGTGCCAGCAGCTTAGGACAGGGTAGGGCAAACACCATATATTTT | CASSLGQGRANTIYF
TRBJ1-5 | TRBV7-8 | 14 | NA | NA | TGTGCCAGCAGCGGTAGGACATCCACTCAGCCCCAGCATTTT | CASSGRTSTQPQHF
TRBJ2-7 | TRBV9 | 16 | once | NA | TGTGCCAGCAGCGTCTCTCCTTCAACCGGCTCCTACGAGCAGTACTTC | CASSVSPSTGSYEQYF
TRBJ2-7 | TRBV4-2 | 16 | NA | TRBD2 | TGTGCCAGCAGCCAAGACTGGGCGGGGGGGCTGAACGAGCAGTACTTC | CASSQDWAGGLNEQYF
TRBJ1-2 | TRBV9 | 14 | few | NA | TGTGCCAGCACCCCAACCCCGAGGGACTATGGCTACACCTTC | CASTPTPRDYGYTF
TRBJ1-1 | TRBV29-1 | 11 | NA | NA | TGCAGCGGCGACAACGGCTCTGAAGCTTTCTTT | CSGDNGSEAFF
TRBJ2-3 | TRBV7-9 | 15 | NA | NA | TGTGCCAGCAGCTTAGGGGTGACTAACACAGTTACGCAGTATTTT | CASSLGVTNTVTQYF
TRBJ2-7 | TRBV10-3 | 14 | few | TRBD1 | TGTGCCATCAGTGGACAGGGGGAAGGTTACGAGCAGTACTTC | CAISGQGEGYEQYF
TRBJ1-1 | TRBV6-6 | 12 | NA | NA | TGTGCCAGCAGTTACCAAAATACAGAAGCTTTCTTT | CASSYQNTEAFF
TRBJ1-2 | TRBV9 | 14 | NA | TRBD1 | TGTGCCAGCAGCGCGGACAGGGGTGGCTATGGCTACACCTTC | CASSADRGGYGYTF
TRBJ2-3 | TRBV11-2 | 16 | NA | NA | TGTGCCAGCAGCAAAGGGCCCGGGAGCGCTGAAGATACGCAGTATTTT | CASSKGPGSAEDTQYF
TRBJ1-1 | TRBV29-1 | 12 | few | NA | TGCAGCGTGAGCCGGGGGAACACTGAAGCTTTCTTT | CSVSRGNTEAFF
TRBJ1-6 | TRBV6-6 | 15 | NA | TRBD1 | TGTGCCAGCACCGCCCGGCAGGGGGGCGGCTCACCCCTCCACTTT | CASTARQGGGSPLHF
TRBJ2-7 | TRBV21-1 | 14 | NA | NA | TGTGCCAGCAGCCGACAGACAGGCCGCTACGAGCAGTACTTC | CASSRQTGRYEQYF
TRBJ1-1 | TRBV19 | 13 | NA | NA | TGTGCCAGTAGTATAGGAACTAACACTGAAGCTTTCTTT | CASSIGTNTEAFF
TRBJ2-2 | TRBV11-3 | 12 | NA | NA | TGTGCCAGCGGACCTGACAGCGGGGAGCTGTTTTTT | CASGPDSGELFF
TRBJ1-5 | TRBV5-1 | 15 | few | NA | TGCGCCAGCAGCTTGAAGACAGGTGGAGATCAGCCCCAGCATTTT | CASSLKTGGDQPQHF
TRBJ2-3 | TRBV11-1 | 16 | NA | TRBD2 | TGTGCCAGCAGCTCCTTTAGCGGGAAGGGCACAGATACGCAGTATTTT | CASSSFSGKGTDTQYF
TRBJ2-2 | TRBV29-1 | 14 | NA | NA | TGCAGCGTTTCGTCAGGGGGGAAGACCGGGGAGCTGTTTTTT | CSVSSGGKTGELFF
TRBJ2-3 | TRBV28 | 16 | NA | TRBD2 | TGTGCCAGCAGTTTGCTAGCGGGCGGGGACACAGATACGCAGTATTTT | CASSLLAGGDTDTQYF
TRBJ2-2 | TRBV27 | 19 | NA | TRBD2 | TGTGCCAGCAGAATCAGGACTACTAGCGGGAGGGCCCCCACCGGGGAGCTGTTTTTT | CASRIRTTSGRAPTGELFF